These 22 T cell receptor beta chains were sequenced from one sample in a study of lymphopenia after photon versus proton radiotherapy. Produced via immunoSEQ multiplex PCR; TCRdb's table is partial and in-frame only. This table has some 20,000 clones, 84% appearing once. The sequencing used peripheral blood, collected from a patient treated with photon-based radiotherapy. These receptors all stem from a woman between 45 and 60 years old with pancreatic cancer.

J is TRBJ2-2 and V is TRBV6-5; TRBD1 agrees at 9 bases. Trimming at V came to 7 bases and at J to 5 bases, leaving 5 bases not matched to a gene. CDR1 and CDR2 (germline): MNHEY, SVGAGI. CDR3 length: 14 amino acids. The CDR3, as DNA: TGTGCCAGCAAAGGGACAGGGCGTACCGGGGAGCTGTTTTTT. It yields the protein CASKGTGRTGELFF.

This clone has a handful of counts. CDR3 loop: CASSPPGTGGREQYF. DNA for the CDR3: TGTGCCAGTAGTCCCCCCGGGACAGGGGGCAGAGAGCAGTACTTC. This chain links TRBV19 with TRBJ2-7; TRBD1 matches at 12 bases. The J segment lost 7 bases and the V segment lost 5 bases, leaving 9 bases of the junction unmatched. Germline V CDR1 and CDR2: LNHDA, SQIVND (reference sequence). CDR3 length: 15 amino acids. Full variable domain (rest looked up from reference TRBV19 and TRBJ2-7): DGGITQSPKYLFRKEGQNVTLSCEQNLNHDAMYWYRQDPGQGLRLIYYSQIVNDFQKGDIAEGYSVSREKKESFPLTVTSAQKNPTAFYLCASSPPGTGGREQYFGPGTRLTVT.

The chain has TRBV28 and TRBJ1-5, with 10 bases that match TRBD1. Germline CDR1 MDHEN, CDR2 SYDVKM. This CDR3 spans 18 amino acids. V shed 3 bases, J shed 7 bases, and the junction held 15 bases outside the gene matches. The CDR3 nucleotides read TGTGCCAGCAGTTTCGGGCCCGCGGGACAGGGGAGGATACAGCCCCAGCATTTT. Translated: CASSFGPAGQGRIQPQHF.

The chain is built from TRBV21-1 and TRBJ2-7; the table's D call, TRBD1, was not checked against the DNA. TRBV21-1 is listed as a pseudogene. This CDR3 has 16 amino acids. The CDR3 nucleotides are TGTGCCAGCAGCAAAAACGACCCCAGGGGATGCTACGAGCAGTACTTC. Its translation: CASSKNDPRGCYEQYF.

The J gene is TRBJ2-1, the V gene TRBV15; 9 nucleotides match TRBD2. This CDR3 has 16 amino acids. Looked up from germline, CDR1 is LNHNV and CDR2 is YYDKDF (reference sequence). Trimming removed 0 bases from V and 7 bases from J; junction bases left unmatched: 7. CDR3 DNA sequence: TGTGCCACCAGCAGAGAGGCTAGCGGGACCACTAATGAGCAGTTCTTC. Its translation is CATSREASGTTNEQFF.

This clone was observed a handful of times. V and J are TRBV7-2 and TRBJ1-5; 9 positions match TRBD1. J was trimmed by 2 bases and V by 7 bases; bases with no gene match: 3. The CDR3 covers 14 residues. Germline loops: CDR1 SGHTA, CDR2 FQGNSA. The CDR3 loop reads CASNRGLRNQPQHF. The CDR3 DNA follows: TGTGCCAGCAACAGGGGGCTCCGCAATCAGCCCCAGCATTTT.

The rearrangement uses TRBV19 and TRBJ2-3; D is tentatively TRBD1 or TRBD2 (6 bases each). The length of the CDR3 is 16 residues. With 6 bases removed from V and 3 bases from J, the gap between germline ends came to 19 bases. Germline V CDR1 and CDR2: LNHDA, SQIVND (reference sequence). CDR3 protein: CASRELQGSGTDTQYF. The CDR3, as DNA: TGTGCCAGTAGAGAACTACAGGGCAGCGGGACAGATACGCAGTATTTT. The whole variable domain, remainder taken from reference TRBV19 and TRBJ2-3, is DGGITQSPKYLFRKEGQNVTLSCEQNLNHDAMYWYRQDPGQGLRLIYYSQIVNDFQKGDIAEGYSVSREKKESFPLTVTSAQKNPTAFYLCASRELQGSGTDTQYFGPGTRLTVL.

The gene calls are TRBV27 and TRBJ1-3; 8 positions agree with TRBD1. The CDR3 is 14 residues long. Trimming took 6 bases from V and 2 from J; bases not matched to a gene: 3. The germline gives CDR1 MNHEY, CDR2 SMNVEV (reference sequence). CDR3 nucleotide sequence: TGTGCCAGCAGGGGACAGGCAGCTGGAAACACCATATATTTT. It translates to CASRGQAAGNTIYF.

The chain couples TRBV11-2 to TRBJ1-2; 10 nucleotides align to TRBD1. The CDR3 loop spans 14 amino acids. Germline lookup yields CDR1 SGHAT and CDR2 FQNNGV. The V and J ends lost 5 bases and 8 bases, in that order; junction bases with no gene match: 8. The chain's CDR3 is CASSPSGTGEGYTF. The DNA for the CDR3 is TGTGCCAGCAGCCCTTCCGGGACAGGGGAGGGCTACACCTTC.

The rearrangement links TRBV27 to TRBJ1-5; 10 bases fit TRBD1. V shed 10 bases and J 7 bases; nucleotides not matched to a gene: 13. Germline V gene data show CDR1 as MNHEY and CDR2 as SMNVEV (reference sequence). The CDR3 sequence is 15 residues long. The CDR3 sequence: CAKEGGQGREQPQHF. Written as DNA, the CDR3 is TGTGCCAAGGAAGGGGGACAGGGGAGAGAGCAGCCCCAGCATTTT.

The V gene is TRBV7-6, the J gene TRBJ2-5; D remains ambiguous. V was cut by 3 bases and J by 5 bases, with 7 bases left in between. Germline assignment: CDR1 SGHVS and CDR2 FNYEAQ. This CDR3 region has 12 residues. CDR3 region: CASSLGFETQYF. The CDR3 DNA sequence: TGTGCCAGCAGCTTGGGTTTCGAGACCCAGTACTTC.

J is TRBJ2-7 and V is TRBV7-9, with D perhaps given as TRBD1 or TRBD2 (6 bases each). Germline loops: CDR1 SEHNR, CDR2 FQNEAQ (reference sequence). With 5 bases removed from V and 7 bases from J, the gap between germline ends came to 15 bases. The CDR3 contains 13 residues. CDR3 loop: CASSPGARGEQYF. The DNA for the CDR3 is TGTGCCAGCAGCCCGGGGGCCAGAGGGGAGCAGTACTTC.

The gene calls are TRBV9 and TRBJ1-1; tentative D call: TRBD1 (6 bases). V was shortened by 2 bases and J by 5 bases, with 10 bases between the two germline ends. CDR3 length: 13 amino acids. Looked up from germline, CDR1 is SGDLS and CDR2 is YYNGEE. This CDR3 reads CASSVAQGTEAFF. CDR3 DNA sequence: TGTGCCAGCAGCGTCGCACAGGGAACTGAAGCTTTCTTT.

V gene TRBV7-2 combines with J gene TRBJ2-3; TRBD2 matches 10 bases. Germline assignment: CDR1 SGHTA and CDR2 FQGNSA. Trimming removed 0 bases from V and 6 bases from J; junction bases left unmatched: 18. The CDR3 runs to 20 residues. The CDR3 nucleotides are TGTGCCAGCAGCTTAGCGCTTAGAACGCTAGCGGGAGTAGTCTCCGATACGCAGTATTTT. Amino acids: CASSLALRTLAGVVSDTQYF.

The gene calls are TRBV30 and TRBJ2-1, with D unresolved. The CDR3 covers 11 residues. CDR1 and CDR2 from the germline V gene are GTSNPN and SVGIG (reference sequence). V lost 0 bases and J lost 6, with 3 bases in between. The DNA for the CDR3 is TGTGCCTGGAGTGTGGGCAATGAGCAGTTCTTC. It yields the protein CAWSVGNEQFF.

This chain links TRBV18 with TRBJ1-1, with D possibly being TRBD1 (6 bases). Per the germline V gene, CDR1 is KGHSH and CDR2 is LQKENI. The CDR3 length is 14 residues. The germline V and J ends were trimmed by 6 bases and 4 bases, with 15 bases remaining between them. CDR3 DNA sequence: TGTGCCAGCTCCCCGGACAGCGTTTCCACTGAAGCTTTCTTT. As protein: CASSPDSVSTEAFF.

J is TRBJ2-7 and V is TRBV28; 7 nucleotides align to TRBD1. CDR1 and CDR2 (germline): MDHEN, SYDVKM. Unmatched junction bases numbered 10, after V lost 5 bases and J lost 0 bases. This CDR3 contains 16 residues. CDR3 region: CASSTPTGRASYEQYF. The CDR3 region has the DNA TGTGCCAGCAGTACTCCGACAGGGCGAGCCTCCTACGAGCAGTACTTC.

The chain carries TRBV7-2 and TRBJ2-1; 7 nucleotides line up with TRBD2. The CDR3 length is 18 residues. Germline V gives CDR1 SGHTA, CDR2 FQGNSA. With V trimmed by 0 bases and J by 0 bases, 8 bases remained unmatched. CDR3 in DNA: TGTGCCAGCAGCTTAGCGCGGGGGAGGACGAGCTCCTACAATGAGCAGTTCTTC. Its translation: CASSLARGRTSSYNEQFF.

The CDR3: CSAQGQVMEETQYF. In DNA form, the CDR3 reads TGCAGCGCCCAGGGACAGGTAATGGAAGAGACCCAGTACTTC. The chain links TRBV29-1 to TRBJ2-5; the match to TRBD1 covers 8 bases. The germline gives CDR1 SQVTM, CDR2 ANQGSEA. The CDR3 runs to 14 residues. V lost 7 bases to trimming and J lost 3 bases; unmatched junction nucleotides: 10.

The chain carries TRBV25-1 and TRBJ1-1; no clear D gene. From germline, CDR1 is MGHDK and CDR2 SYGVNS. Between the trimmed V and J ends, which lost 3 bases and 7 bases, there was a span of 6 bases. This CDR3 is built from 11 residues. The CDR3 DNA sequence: TGTGCCAGCAGTGAGACATATGAAGCTTTCTTT. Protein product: CASSETYEAFF.

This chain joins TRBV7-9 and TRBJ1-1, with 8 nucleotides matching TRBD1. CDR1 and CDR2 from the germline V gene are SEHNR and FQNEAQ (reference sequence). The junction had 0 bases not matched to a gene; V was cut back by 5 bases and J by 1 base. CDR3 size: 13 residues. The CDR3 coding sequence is TGTGCCAGCAGCCAGGGGGCGAACACTGAAGCTTTCTTT. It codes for CASSQGANTEAFF.

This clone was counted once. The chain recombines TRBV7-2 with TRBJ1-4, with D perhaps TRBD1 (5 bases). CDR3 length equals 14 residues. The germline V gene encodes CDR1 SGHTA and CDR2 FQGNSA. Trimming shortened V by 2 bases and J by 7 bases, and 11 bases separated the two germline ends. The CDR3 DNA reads TGTGCCAGCAGCTTACGGACAAAAGGTGAAAAACTGTTTTTT. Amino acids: CASSLRTKGEKLFF. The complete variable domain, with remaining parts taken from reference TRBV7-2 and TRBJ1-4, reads GAGVSQSPSNKVTEKGKDVELRCDPISGHTALYWYRQSLGQGLEFLIYFQGNSAPDKSGLPSDRFSAERTGGSVSTLTIQRTQQEDSAVYLCASSLRTKGEKLFFGSGTQLSVL.